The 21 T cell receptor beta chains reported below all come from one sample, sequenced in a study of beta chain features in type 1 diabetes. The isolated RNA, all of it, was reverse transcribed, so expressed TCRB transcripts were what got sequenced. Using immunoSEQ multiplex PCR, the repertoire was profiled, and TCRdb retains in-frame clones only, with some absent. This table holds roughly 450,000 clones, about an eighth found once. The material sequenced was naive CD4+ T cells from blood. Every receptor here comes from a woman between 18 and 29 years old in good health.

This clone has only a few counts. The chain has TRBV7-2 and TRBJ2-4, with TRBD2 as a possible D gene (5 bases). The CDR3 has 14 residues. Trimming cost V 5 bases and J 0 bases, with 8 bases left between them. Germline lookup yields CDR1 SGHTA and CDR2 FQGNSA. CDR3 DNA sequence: TGTGCCAGCAGCACCGGGGTAGCCAAAAACATTCAGTACTTC. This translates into CASSTGVAKNIQYF.

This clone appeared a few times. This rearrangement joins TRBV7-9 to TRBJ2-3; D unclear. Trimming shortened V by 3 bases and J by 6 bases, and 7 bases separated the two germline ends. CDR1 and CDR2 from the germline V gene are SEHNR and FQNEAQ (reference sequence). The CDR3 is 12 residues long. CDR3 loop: CASSFVEDTQYF. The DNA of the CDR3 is TGTGCCAGCAGCTTCGTAGAGGATACGCAGTATTTT.

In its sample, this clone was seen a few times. The CDR3 is CSVGHANFNGYTF. CDR3 in DNA: TGCAGCGTTGGACACGCGAATTTCAATGGCTACACCTTC. The genes are TRBV29-1 and TRBJ1-2; D not resolved. Germline values: CDR1 SQVTM, CDR2 ANQGSEA. Trimming cost V 4 bases and J 6 bases, with 15 bases left between them. There are 13 residues in the CDR3.

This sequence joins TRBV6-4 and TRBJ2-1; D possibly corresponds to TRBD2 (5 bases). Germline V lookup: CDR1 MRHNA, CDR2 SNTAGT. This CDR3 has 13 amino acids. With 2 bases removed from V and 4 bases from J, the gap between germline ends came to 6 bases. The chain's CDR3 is CASSDREYNEQFF. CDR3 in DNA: TGTGCCAGCAGTGACAGGGAGTACAATGAGCAGTTCTTC.

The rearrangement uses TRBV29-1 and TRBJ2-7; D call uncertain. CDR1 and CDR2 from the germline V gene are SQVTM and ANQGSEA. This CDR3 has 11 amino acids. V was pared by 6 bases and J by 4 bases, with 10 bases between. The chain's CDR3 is CSVRTQYEQYF. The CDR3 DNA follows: TGCAGCGTCAGGACGCAATACGAGCAGTACTTC.

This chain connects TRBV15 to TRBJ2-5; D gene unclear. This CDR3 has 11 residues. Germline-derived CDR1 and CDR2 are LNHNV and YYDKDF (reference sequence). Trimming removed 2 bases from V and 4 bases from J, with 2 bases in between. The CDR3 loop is CATSRLETQYF. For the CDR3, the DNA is TGTGCCACCAGCAGATTAGAGACCCAGTACTTC.

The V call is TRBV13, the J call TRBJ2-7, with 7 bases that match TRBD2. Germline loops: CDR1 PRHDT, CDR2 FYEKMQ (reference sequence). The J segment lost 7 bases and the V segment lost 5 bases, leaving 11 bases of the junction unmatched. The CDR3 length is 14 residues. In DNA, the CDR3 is TGTGCCAGCAGCCTAAGGGGACCAGCGGGGGAGCAGTACGTC. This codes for CASSLRGPAGEQYV.

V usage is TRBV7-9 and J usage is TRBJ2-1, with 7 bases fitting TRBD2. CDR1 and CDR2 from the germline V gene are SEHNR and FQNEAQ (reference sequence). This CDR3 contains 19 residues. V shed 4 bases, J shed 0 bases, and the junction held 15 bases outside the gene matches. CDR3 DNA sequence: TGTGCCAGCAGCTCTAAGGTGGGAGGGCCCGGGACCTCCTACAATGAGCAGTTCTTC. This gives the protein CASSSKVGGPGTSYNEQFF.

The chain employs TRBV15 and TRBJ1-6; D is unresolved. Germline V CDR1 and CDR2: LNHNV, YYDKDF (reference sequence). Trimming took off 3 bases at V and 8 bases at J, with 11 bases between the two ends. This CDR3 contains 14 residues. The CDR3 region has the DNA TGTGCCACCAGCAGCGGGGTGGACTATTCACCCCTCCACTTT. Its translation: CATSSGVDYSPLHF.

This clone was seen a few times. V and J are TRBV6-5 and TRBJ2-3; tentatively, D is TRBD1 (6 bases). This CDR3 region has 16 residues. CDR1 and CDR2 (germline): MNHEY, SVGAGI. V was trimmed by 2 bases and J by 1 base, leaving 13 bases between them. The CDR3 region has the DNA TGTGCCAGCAGTTACGGCAGGGGTGTGGGCACAGATACGCAGTATTTT. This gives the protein CASSYGRGVGTDTQYF.

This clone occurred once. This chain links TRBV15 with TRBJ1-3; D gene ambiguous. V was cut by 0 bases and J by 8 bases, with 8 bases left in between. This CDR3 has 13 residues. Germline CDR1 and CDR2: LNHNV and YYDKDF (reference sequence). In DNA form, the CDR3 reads TGTGCCACCAGCAGAGAAACTGGGTACACCATATATTTT. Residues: CATSRETGYTIYF.

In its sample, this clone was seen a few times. The CDR3: CSASDGYGYTF. CDR3 coding DNA: TGCAGCGCCTCGGACGGCTATGGCTACACCTTC. The V call is TRBV29-1, the J call TRBJ1-2; D unresolved. In germline, CDR1 is SQVTM, CDR2 ANQGSEA. The CDR3 runs to 11 residues. V was clipped by 7 bases and J by 4 bases, with 10 bases between them.

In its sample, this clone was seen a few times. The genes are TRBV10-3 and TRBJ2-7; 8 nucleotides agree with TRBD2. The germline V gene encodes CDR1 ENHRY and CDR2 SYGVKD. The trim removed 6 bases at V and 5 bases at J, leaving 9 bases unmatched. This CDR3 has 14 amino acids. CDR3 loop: CAIRRTSLVDEQYF. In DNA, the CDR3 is TGTGCCATCAGGAGGACTAGCTTAGTTGACGAGCAGTACTTC.

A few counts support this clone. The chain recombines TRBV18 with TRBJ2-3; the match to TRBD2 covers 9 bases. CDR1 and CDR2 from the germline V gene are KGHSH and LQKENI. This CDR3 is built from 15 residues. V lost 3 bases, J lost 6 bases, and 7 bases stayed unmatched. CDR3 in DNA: TGTGCCAGCTCACCGACTCTAGCGGGAAGGGATACGCAGTATTTT. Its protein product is CASSPTLAGRDTQYF.

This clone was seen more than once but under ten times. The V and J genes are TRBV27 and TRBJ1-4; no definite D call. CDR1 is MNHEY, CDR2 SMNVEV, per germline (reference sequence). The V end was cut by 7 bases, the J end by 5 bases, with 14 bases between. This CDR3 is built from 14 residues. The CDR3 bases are TGTGCCAGCACCCAAGGCGGAAGAAATGAAAAACTGTTTTTT. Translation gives CASTQGGRNEKLFF.

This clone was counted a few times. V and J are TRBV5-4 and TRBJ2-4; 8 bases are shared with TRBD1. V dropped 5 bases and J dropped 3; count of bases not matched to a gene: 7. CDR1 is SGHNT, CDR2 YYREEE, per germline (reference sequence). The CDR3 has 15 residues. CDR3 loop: CASSSGGADKNIQYF. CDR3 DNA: TGTGCCAGCAGTTCAGGGGGCGCGGACAAAAACATTCAGTACTTC.

DNA for the CDR3: TGCGCCAGCAGCCAAGATCTAGGCAGGGATTCTGAGCAGTTCTTC. Its translation is CASSQDLGRDSEQFF. The chain combines TRBV4-3 with TRBJ2-1; D may be TRBD1 (5 bases). The CDR3 is 15 residues long. Germline-derived CDR1 and CDR2 are LGHNA and YSLEER. V was trimmed by 0 bases and J by 9 bases, leaving 15 bases between them.

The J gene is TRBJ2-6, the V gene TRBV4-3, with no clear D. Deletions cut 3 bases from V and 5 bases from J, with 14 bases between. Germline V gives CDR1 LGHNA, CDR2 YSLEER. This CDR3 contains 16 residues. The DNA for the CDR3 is TGCGCCAGCAGCCAGGAGTCCGAAGGGTGGGCCAACGTCCTGACTTTC. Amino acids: CASSQESEGWANVLTF.

The CDR3 is CASSPRQGMGGELFF. CDR3 DNA sequence: TGTGCCAGCAGCCCCAGACAGGGAATGGGCGGGGAGCTGTTTTTT. The V and J genes are TRBV13 and TRBJ2-2; the match to TRBD1 covers 7 bases. The junction had 10 bases not matched to a gene; V was cut back by 5 bases and J by 7 bases. This CDR3 has 15 amino acids. CDR1 PRHDT and CDR2 FYEKMQ come from the germline V gene (reference sequence).

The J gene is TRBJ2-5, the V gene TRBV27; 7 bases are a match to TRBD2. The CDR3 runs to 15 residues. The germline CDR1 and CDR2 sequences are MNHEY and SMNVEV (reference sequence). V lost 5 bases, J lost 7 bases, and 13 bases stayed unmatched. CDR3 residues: CASSPLPGRSGTQYF. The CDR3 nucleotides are TGTGCCAGCAGTCCGTTACCCGGGAGGTCAGGGACCCAGTACTTC.

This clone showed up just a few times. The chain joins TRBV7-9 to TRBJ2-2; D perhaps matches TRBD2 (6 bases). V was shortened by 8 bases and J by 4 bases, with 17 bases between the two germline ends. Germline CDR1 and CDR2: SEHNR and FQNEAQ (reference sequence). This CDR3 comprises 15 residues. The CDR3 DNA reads TGTGCCAGCGCCGGGGGTAGGCAATCCACCGGGGAGCTGTTTTTT. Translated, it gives CASAGGRQSTGELFF.